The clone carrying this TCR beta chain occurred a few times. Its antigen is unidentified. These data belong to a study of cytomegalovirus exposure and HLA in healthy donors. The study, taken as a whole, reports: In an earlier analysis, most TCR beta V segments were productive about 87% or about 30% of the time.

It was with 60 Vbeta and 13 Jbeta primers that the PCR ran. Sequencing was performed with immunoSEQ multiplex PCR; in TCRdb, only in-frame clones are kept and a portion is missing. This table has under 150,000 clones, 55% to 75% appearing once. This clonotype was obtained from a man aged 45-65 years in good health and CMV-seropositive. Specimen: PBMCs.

CDR3 sequence (DNA): TGTGCCAGCAGCCATAGTTGGGACACCTCTTATGGCTACACCTTC. It is translated as CASSHSWDTSYGYTF. The chain employs TRBV7-9 and TRBJ1-2, with D tentatively TRBD1 (6 bases). Germline CDR1 reads SEHNR; CDR2 reads FQNEAQ (reference sequence). V gave up 5 bases and J gave up 5 bases, with 18 bases separating them. CDR3 size: 15 residues.